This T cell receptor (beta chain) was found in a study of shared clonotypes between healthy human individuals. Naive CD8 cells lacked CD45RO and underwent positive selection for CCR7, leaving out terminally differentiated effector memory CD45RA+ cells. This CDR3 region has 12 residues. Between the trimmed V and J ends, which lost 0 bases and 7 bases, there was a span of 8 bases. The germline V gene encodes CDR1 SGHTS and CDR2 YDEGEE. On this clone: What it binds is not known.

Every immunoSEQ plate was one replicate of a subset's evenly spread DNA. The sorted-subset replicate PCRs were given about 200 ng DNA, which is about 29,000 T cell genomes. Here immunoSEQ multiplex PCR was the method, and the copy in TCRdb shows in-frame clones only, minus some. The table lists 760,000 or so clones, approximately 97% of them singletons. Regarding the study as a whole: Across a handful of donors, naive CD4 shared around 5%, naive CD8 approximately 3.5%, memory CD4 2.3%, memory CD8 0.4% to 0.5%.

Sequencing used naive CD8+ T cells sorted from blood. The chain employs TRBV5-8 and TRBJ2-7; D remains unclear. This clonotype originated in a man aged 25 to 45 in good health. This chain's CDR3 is CASSLVGREQYF. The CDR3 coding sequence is TGTGCCAGCAGCTTGGTAGGCAGGGAGCAGTACTTC.